This T cell receptor (beta chain) was recovered during a study of T cell responses to AZD1222 COVID-19 vaccine. Profiled with immunoSEQ multiplex PCR; TCRdb holds only in-frame clones, not every one. Of some 150,000 clones detected, 80% to 90% appear once; the ten largest clones hold approximately 9%. Trimming took 4 bases from V and 7 from J; bases not matched to a gene: 10. Germline V lookup: CDR1 SGDLS, CDR2 YYNGEE. The length of the CDR3 is 16 residues. In the case of this clone: Its target is unknown.

The study, taken as a whole, reports: Samples come after the peak T cell response, not at day 14. Only a handful of AZD1222 recipients, several in all, had baseline seropositivity. Spike-spanning, vaccine-associated CD4 TCRs were dominant at 160-218 and 743-854. Mostly white British, mostly female donors; authors suggested clonal diversity may be underestimated.

The source of this sequence is an adult who received the AZD1222 COVID-19 vaccine. The source was peripheral blood, collected 28 days after the second AZD1222 dose. The rearrangement joins TRBV9 to TRBJ2-2; TRBD2 aligns across 10 bases. CDR3 DNA: TGTGCCAGCAGCCAAAGCCAGCGGGAGGGGTACGGGGAGCTGTTTTTT. It encodes CASSQSQREGYGELFF.